This record covers a single T cell receptor (beta chain). The antigen remains unidentified. V lost 5 bases to trimming and J lost 5 bases; unmatched junction nucleotides: 7. Germline CDR1 and CDR2: MGHDK and SYGVNS. This CDR3 region has 14 residues. Sequencing was performed with immunoSEQ multiplex PCR; in TCRdb, only in-frame clones are kept and a portion is missing. The sample carries about 180,000 clones, around 90% recorded once. This specimen comes from a study of T cell responses to AZD1222 COVID-19 vaccine. Whole-study context: Doses given second, at about 4 or about 12 weeks, were pooled. Study observations and caveats: In a largely white British group with more females than males, clonal diversity was possibly underestimated.

Sequencing was performed on peripheral blood, taken on day 0 of AZD1222 vaccination. V usage is TRBV25-1 and J usage is TRBJ1-2; 8 bases fit TRBD1. The clonotype was recovered from an adult in good health. The CDR3 loop reads CASSSLQGGYGYTF. In DNA form, the CDR3 reads TGTGCCAGCAGTTCCTTACAGGGGGGTTATGGCTACACCTTC.